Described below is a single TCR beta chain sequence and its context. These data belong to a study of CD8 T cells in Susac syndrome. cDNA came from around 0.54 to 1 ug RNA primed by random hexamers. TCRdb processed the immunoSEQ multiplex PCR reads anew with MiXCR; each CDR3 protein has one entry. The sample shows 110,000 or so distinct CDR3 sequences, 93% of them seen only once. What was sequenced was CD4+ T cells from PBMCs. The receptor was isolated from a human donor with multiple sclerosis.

CDR3 protein: CASSHGGTEGADTQYF. The CDR3 DNA reads as TGTGCCAGTAGCCACGGGGGGACGGAAGGGGCAGATACGCAGTATTTT. The chain employs TRBV19 and TRBJ2-3, with TRBD2 identical over 7 bases. Germline CDR1 and CDR2: LNHDA and SQIVND (reference sequence). Trimming removed 6 bases from V and 4 bases from J; junction bases left unmatched: 13. The CDR3 spans 16 residues.